This entry lists 10 T cell receptor beta chains sequenced from one sample in a study of blood T cell repertoires in COVID-19. Assay used: immunoSEQ multiplex PCR; TCRdb lists only in-frame clones, some missing. The sample consists of under 90,000 clones, around 86% of them appearing once. Sequenced input: peripheral blood. These receptors were collected from a woman older than 75 with active or convalescent COVID-19.

This clone came up once. The V and J genes are TRBV4-2 and TRBJ1-2, with 8 nucleotides matching TRBD1. V trimming: 1 base; J trimming: 4 bases; junction bases outside the gene matches: 2. Germline lookup yields CDR1 LGHNA and CDR2 YNFKEQ. CDR3 length: 14 residues. CDR3: CASSQGQGSYGYTF. CDR3 sequence (DNA): TGTGCCAGCAGCCAAGGACAGGGGTCCTATGGCTACACCTTC.

The chain recombines TRBV7-2 with TRBJ2-5, with 8 bases aligning to TRBD1. CDR1 SGHTA and CDR2 FQGNSA come from the germline V gene. The CDR3 spans 17 residues. The V and J ends lost 1 base and 1 base, in that order; junction bases with no gene match: 8. The CDR3 DNA follows: TGTGCCAGCAGCTTAGGACGTCCCAGGGGGCCCCAAGAGACCCAGTACTTC. This codes for CASSLGRPRGPQETQYF.

V gene TRBV30 combines with J gene TRBJ1-4; perhaps TRBD1 as D (6 bases). V lost 4 bases, J lost 8 bases, and 17 bases lay in between. The CDR3 runs 14 residues. CDR1 and CDR2 from the germline V gene are GTSNPN and SVGIG (reference sequence). CDR3 sequence reads: CAWTTGQSEEKLFF. The DNA for the CDR3 is TGTGCCTGGACCACCGGACAGTCGGAAGAAAAACTGTTTTTT.

This clone was seen a handful of times. V and J are TRBV18 and TRBJ1-3; a weak D match, TRBD1 (5 bases). This CDR3 comprises 15 residues. Trimming cost V 2 bases and J 2 bases, with 10 bases left between them. Germline V CDR1 and CDR2: KGHSH, LQKENI. CDR3 region: CASSPTGEAGNTIYF. DNA for the CDR3: TGTGCCAGCTCACCAACGGGGGAGGCTGGAAACACCATATATTTT.

The gene calls are TRBV15 and TRBJ2-7, with 7 bases aligning to TRBD2. V gave up 1 base and J gave up 4 bases; unmatched junction bases: 16. The CDR3 sequence is 18 residues long. CDR1 LNHNV and CDR2 YYDKDF come from the germline V gene (reference sequence). CDR3 sequence (DNA): TGTGCCACCAGCAGAGTTACCCCTTCGGGCGGGAGTAAGTACGAGCAGTACTTC. It codes for CATSRVTPSGGSKYEQYF.

The chain carries TRBV15 and TRBJ2-3; the match to TRBD1 covers 7 bases. The ends lost 3 bases at V and 0 bases at J; junction bases unmatched: 9. Per germline, CDR1 LNHNV and CDR2 YYDKDF (reference sequence). This CDR3 has 17 amino acids. For the CDR3, the DNA is TGTGCCACCAGCAGGGATTGGACAGGAATTAGCACAGATACGCAGTATTTT. Its protein product is CATSRDWTGISTDTQYF.

The chain has TRBV27 and TRBJ1-5; D not certain. The CDR3 consists of 15 residues. Germline CDR1 MNHEY, CDR2 SMNVEV (reference sequence). The germline V and J ends were trimmed by 3 bases and 0 bases, with 9 bases remaining between them. CDR3 in amino acids: CASSFAVNSNQPQHF. DNA of the CDR3: TGTGCCAGCAGTTTCGCGGTTAATAGCAATCAGCCCCAGCATTTT.

This sequence joins TRBV19 and TRBJ1-1; 8 positions match TRBD1. The CDR3 loop spans 16 amino acids. Germline assignment: CDR1 LNHDA and CDR2 SQIVND (reference sequence). V gave up 3 bases and J gave up 5 bases; unmatched junction bases: 11. The CDR3 DNA reads TGTGCCAGTAGTATCTCCAGGGGGCTTCGGGATACTGAAGCTTTCTTT. The encoded protein is CASSISRGLRDTEAFF.

The chain joins TRBV28 to TRBJ1-2; possible D gene TRBD1, 6 bases. Germline loops: CDR1 MDHEN, CDR2 SYDVKM. The V and J ends lost 10 bases and 2 bases respectively, with 17 bases between them. This CDR3 has 14 amino acids. The CDR3 nucleotides read TGTGCCACCGGAGCCGGACAGAGAAACTATGGCTACACCTTC. This encodes CATGAGQRNYGYTF.

The chain employs TRBV19 and TRBJ1-5; D is unresolved. The germline V gene encodes CDR1 LNHDA and CDR2 SQIVND (reference sequence). V lost 6 bases and J lost 2, with 8 bases in between. This CDR3 has 13 amino acids. CDR3: CASREQGNQPQHF. CDR3 nucleotides: TGTGCCAGTAGAGAGCAGGGCAATCAGCCCCAGCATTTT.